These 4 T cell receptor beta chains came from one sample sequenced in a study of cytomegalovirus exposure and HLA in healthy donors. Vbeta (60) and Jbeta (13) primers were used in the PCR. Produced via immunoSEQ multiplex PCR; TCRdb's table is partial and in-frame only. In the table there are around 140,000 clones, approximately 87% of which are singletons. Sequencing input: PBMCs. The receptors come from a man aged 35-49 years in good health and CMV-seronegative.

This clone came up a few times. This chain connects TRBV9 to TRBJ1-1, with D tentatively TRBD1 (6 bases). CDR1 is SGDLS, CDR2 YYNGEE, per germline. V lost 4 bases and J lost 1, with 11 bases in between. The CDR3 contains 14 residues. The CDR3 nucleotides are TGTGCCAGCAGCCCGGGGGGCGGGAACACTGAAGCTTTCTTT. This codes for CASSPGGGNTEAFF.

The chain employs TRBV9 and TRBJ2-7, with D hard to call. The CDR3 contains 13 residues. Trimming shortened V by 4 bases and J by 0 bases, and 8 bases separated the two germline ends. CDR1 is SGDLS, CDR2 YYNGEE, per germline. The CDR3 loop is CASSLANSYEQYF. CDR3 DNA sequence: TGTGCCAGCAGCTTGGCAAACTCCTACGAGCAGTACTTC. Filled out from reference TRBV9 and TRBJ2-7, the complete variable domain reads DSGVTQTPKHLITATGQRVTLRCSPRSGDLSVYWYQQSLDQGLQFLIQYYNGEERAKGNILERFSAQQFPDLHSELNLSSLELGDSALYFCASSLANSYEQYFGPGTRLTVT.

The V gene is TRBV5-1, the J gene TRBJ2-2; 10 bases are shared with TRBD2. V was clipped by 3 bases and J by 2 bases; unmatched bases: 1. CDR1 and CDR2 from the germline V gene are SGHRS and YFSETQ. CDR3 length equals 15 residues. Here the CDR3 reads CASSSSGGNTGELFF. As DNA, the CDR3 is TGCGCCAGCAGCTCTAGCGGGGGCAACACCGGGGAGCTGTTTTTT.

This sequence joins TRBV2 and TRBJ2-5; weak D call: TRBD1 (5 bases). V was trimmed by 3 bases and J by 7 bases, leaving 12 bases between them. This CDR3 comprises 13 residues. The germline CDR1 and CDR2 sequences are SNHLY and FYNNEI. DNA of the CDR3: TGTGCCAGCAGTGATCAGGGTCCGGGGACCCAGTACTTC. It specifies CASSDQGPGTQYF.